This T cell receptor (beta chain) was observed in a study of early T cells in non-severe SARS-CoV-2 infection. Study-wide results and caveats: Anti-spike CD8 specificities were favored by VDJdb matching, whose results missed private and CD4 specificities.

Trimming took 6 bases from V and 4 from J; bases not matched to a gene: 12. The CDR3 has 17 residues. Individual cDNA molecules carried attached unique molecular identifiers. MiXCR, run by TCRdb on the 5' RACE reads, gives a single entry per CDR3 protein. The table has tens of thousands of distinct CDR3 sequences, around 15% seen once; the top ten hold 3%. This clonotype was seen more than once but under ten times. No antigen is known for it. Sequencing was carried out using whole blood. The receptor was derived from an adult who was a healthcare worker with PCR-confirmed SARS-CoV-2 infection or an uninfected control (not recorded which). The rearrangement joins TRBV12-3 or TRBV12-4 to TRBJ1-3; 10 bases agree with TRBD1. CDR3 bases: TGTGCCAGCAGGATGAGGCCCGGACAGGGGGAAGGAAACACCATATATTTT. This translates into CASRMRPGQGEGNTIYF.